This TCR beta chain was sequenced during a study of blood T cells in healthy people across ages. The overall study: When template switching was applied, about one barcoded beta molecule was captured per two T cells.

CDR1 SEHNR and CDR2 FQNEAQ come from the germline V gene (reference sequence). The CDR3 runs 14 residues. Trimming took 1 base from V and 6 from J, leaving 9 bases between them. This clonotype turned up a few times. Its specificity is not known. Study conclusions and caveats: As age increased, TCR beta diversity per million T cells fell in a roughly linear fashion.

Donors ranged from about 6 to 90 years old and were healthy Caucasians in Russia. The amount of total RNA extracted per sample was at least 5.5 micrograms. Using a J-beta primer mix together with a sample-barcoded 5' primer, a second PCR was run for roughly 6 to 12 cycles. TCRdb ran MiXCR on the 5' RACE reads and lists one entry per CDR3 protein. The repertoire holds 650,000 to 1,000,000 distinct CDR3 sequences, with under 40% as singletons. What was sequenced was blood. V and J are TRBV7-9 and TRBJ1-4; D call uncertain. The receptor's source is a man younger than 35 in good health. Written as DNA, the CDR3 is TGTGCCAGCAGCTTAGGGGCGGCCTATGAAAAACTGTTTTTT. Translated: CASSLGAAYEKLFF.